This T cell receptor (beta chain) was sequenced for a study of blood T cells in healthy people across ages. A second PCR, run for about 6 to 11 cycles, used a sample-barcoded 5' primer plus a J-beta primer mix. Every cDNA was tagged by a template-switch adaptor with 12 random nucleotides. TCRdb analysed the 5' RACE reads with MiXCR anew, one entry per CDR3 protein. The sample lists hundreds of thousands of distinct CDR3 sequences; approximately 67% were seen once. Trimming took off 1 base at V and 5 bases at J, with 17 bases between the two ends. The CDR3 is 16 residues long. Germline V lookup: CDR1 LGHDT, CDR2 YNNKEL (reference sequence). This clonotype was counted between two and nine times.

Sequences were obtained from blood. This clonotype was sampled from a man aged 25 to 40 in good health. The gene calls are TRBV3-1 and TRBJ1-2; tentatively, D is TRBD1 (5 bases). CDR3 amino acids: CASSQGLSLGEYGYTF. The CDR3 DNA reads as TGTGCCAGCAGCCAAGGGCTCTCGTTAGGGGAATATGGCTACACCTTC.